The 6 T cell receptor beta chains below all came from one sample that was sequenced in a study of Ad26.COV2.S vaccination and SARS-CoV-2 variants. Treatment here: approximately 18 received Ad26.COV2.S at low or high dose, single or two shots; roughly 5 received placebo; per-sample allocation not given. Day 63 following the first vaccine or placebo injection was when the samples were taken. The repertoire was sequenced with immunoSEQ multiplex PCR; TCRdb's copy has only in-frame clones and lacks some. The repertoire holds over 400,000 clones, with 92% as singletons. This specimen was peripheral blood, taken in a trial of Ad26.COV2.S vaccine versus placebo. Source of these receptors: a person aged 18-65 years who received the Ad26.COV2.S COVID-19 vaccine or a placebo.

The chain recombines TRBV18 with TRBJ1-2; no firm D call. Trimming cost V 3 bases and J 0 bases, with 5 bases left between them. The CDR3 length is 13 residues. Per the germline V gene, CDR1 is KGHSH and CDR2 is LQKENI. The CDR3 coding sequence is TGTGCCAGCTCACCGGGTCCTAACTATGGCTACACCTTC. Translating it yields CASSPGPNYGYTF.

This clone was counted between two and nine times. The chain employs TRBV5-1 and TRBJ1-5, with no clear D. This CDR3 comprises 19 residues. Germline V gene lookup returns CDR1 SGHRS and CDR2 YFSETQ. Trimming shortened V by 1 base and J by 0 bases, and 20 bases separated the two germline ends. The CDR3 reads CASSLLGRGKTYSNQPQHF. CDR3 DNA: TGCGCCAGCAGCTTGTTAGGTCGGGGAAAAACATATAGCAATCAGCCCCAGCATTTT.

V and J are TRBV6-2 or TRBV6-3 and TRBJ2-1; TRBD2 agrees at 11 bases. The CDR3 loop spans 18 amino acids. V was clipped by 1 base and J by 0 bases; unmatched bases: 5. CDR1 and CDR2 from the germline V gene are MNHEY and SVGEGT. The CDR3 DNA reads TGTGCCAGCAGTTACTTACTAGCGGGGGCGAACTCCTACAATGAGCAGTTCTTC. Residues: CASSYLLAGANSYNEQFF.

This clone was seen only once. The CDR3 DNA is TGTGCCAGCAGCTTAGGAGGGCGGCAAGGCTACACCTTC. Amino acids: CASSLGGRQGYTF. The V and J genes are TRBV7-2 and TRBJ1-2; D not certain. CDR1 and CDR2 (germline): SGHTA, FQGNSA. V was trimmed by 1 base and J by 8 bases, leaving 11 bases between them. CDR3 length: 13 amino acids.

The gene calls are TRBV5-4 and TRBJ2-3, with 11 bases that match TRBD2. The CDR3 totals 16 residues. Germline CDR1 reads SGHNT; CDR2 reads YYREEE (reference sequence). The junction had 4 bases not matched to a gene; V was cut back by 2 bases and J by 2 bases. CDR3 nucleotide sequence: TGTGCCAGCAGCTTTCCTAGCGGGGGGACCACAGATACGCAGTATTTT. Its protein product is CASSFPSGGTTDTQYF.

The V gene is TRBV27, the J gene TRBJ1-5; D remains ambiguous. The CDR3 covers 15 residues. The germline V gene has CDR1 MNHEY and CDR2 SMNVEV (reference sequence). V lost 5 bases, J lost 3 bases, and 14 bases lay in between. The CDR3 spells CASSPIAVSNQPQHF. The CDR3 DNA reads as TGTGCCAGCAGTCCGATTGCGGTCTCCAATCAGCCCCAGCATTTT.